A single sample is the source of the 15 T cell receptor beta chains below, sequenced in a study of beta chain features in type 1 diabetes. Investigators reverse transcribed all isolated RNA, so they sequenced expressed TCRB transcripts. Method: immunoSEQ multiplex PCR; TCRdb's copy keeps in-frame clones and lacks some. The sample shows roughly 350,000 clones, about 11% of them seen only once. The material sequenced was naive CD4+ T cells from blood. The receptors originated from a woman aged 25-40 years in good health.

This chain links TRBV28 with TRBJ2-5, with a possible D match to TRBD1 (6 bases). The germline gives CDR1 MDHEN, CDR2 SYDVKM. The V gene lost 5 bases and the J gene lost 1 base, with 8 bases spanning the gap. This CDR3 is 13 amino acids long. CDR3 residues: CASSLDSQETQYF. CDR3 sequence (DNA): TGTGCCAGCAGTCTGGACAGCCAAGAGACCCAGTACTTC.

The chain has TRBV4-3 and TRBJ2-3, with TRBD2 identical over 7 bases. In germline, CDR1 is LGHNA, CDR2 YSLEER. The CDR3 is 16 residues long. Germline trimming cut 1 base from V and 3 bases from J; bases unmatched to any gene: 7. The CDR3 bases are TGCGCCAGCAGCCAAGCCAGCGGGATGGGAACAGATACGCAGTATTTT. Residues: CASSQASGMGTDTQYF.

The J gene is TRBJ2-5, the V gene TRBV7-9, with a possible D match to TRBD1 (6 bases). The CDR3 consists of 13 residues. Germline CDR1 SEHNR, CDR2 FQNEAQ (reference sequence). Trimming cost V 1 base and J 5 bases, with 8 bases left between them. The CDR3 nucleotides are TGTGCCAGCAGCTTAGGGCAGGGGGAGACCCAGTACTTC. This encodes CASSLGQGETQYF. Full variable domain (outside the CDR3, taken from reference TRBV7-9 and TRBJ2-5): DTGVSQNPRHKITKRGQNVTFRCDPISEHNRLYWYRQTLGQGPEFLTYFQNEAQLEKSRLLSDRFSAERPKGSFSTLEIQRTEQGDSAMYLCASSLGQGETQYFGPGTRLLVL.

This clone was seen a few times. The chain is built from TRBV11-2 and TRBJ2-5; the match to TRBD2 covers 7 bases. The germline V gene encodes CDR1 SGHAT and CDR2 FQNNGV. V shed 6 bases, J shed 1 base, and the junction held 2 bases outside the gene matches. The CDR3 extends over 13 amino acids. The CDR3 region has the DNA TGTGCCAGCAGAGTAGCGGGCCAAGAGACCCAGTACTTC. This gives the protein CASRVAGQETQYF. Together with reference TRBV11-2 and TRBJ2-5, the CDR3 gives the full variable domain: EAGVAQSPRYKIIEKRQSVAFWCNPISGHATLYWYQQILGQGPKLLIQFQNNGVVDDSQLPKDRFSAERLKGVDSTLKIQPAKLEDSAVYLCASRVAGQETQYFGPGTRLLVL.

This clone was seen only a few times. The chain links TRBV9 to TRBJ1-3, with 7 bases matching TRBD1. Germline V gene data show CDR1 as SGDLS and CDR2 as YYNGEE. The junction had 9 bases not matched to a gene; V was cut back by 4 bases and J by 2 bases. The CDR3 covers 16 residues. DNA for the CDR3: TGTGCCAGCAGCCCCCGTACCGGGACAGCTGGAAACACCATATATTTT. This encodes CASSPRTGTAGNTIYF.

The chain uses TRBV7-9 and TRBJ2-5; possible D gene TRBD2, 5 bases. Germline V gene sequence: CDR1 SEHNR, CDR2 FQNEAQ (reference sequence). V was pared by 1 base and J by 5 bases, with 17 bases between. The CDR3 totals 16 residues. The CDR3 DNA sequence: TGTGCCAGCAGCTTAGTTGAGGGTAGAGGACGGGAGACCCAGTACTTC. It specifies CASSLVEGRGRETQYF.

Written as DNA, the CDR3 is TGTGCCAGCAGTACTCACGGAGCAGCCAACCAAGAGACCCAGTACTTC. Residues: CASSTHGAANQETQYF. V is TRBV9 and J is TRBJ2-5; D not certain. The CDR3 consists of 16 residues. Trimming cost V 5 bases and J 0 bases, with 17 bases left between them. Germline CDR1 reads SGDLS; CDR2 reads YYNGEE.

The J gene is TRBJ2-3, the V gene TRBV25-1; D possibly corresponds to TRBD1 (5 bases). Trimming pared 8 bases from V and 2 bases from J, leaving 5 bases between. The germline CDR1 and CDR2 sequences are MGHDK and SYGVNS. This CDR3 is built from 11 residues. The CDR3 DNA is TGTGCCAGCGGGGCCACAGATACGCAGTATTTT. Residues: CASGATDTQYF.

The rearrangement links TRBV6-5 to TRBJ2-5; 7 nucleotides match TRBD1. This CDR3 comprises 14 residues. The V segment lost 6 bases and the J segment 5 bases; nucleotides outside the gene matches: 9. Looked up from germline, CDR1 is MNHEY and CDR2 is SVGAGI. The CDR3, as DNA: TGTGCCAGCAGGATCCACAGGGGACAGGAGACCCAGTACTTC. Translation: CASRIHRGQETQYF.

The chain employs TRBV7-2 and TRBJ2-7; D possibly corresponds to TRBD2 (5 bases). Germline CDR1 SGHTA, CDR2 FQGNSA. The CDR3 extends over 14 amino acids. Trimming cost V 0 bases and J 5 bases, with 11 bases left between them. The CDR3 region is CASSLAGVENEQYF. Here the CDR3 DNA reads TGTGCCAGCAGCTTAGCGGGAGTGGAGAACGAGCAGTACTTC.

The chain links TRBV18 to TRBJ2-7; D possibly corresponds to TRBD1 (5 bases). Germline-derived CDR1 and CDR2 are KGHSH and LQKENI. The CDR3 totals 15 residues. Trimming cost V 0 bases and J 2 bases, with 11 bases left between them. The CDR3 protein is CASSPPVGVAYEQYF. As DNA, the CDR3 is TGTGCCAGCTCACCACCGGTAGGGGTAGCCTACGAGCAGTACTTC.

The chain uses TRBV30 and TRBJ1-2; D is uncertain. Germline CDR1 reads GTSNPN; CDR2 reads SVGIG (reference sequence). V lost 2 bases and J lost 1, with 11 bases in between. This CDR3 is built from 14 residues. The CDR3 sequence: CAWSIGLVNYGYTF. The CDR3 coding sequence is TGTGCCTGGAGTATTGGCCTCGTTAACTATGGCTACACCTTC.

The DNA for the CDR3 is TGTGCCAGCAGCTACCCAACGGGACTAGCGGGAGGTGATCAGTACTTC. Amino acid sequence: CASSYPTGLAGGDQYF. The gene calls are TRBV7-2 and TRBJ2-7; 15 positions agree with TRBD2. Unmatched junction bases numbered 11, after V lost 4 bases and J lost 10 bases. The CDR3 contains 16 residues. CDR1 and CDR2 (germline): SGHTA, FQGNSA.

This clone was seen only a few times. An end of the junction differs from the germline gene, which may be a read error. The chain joins TRBV7-7 to TRBJ2-7; TRBD1 aligns across 9 bases. The CDR3 contains 15 residues. The germline V gene encodes CDR1 SSHAT and CDR2 FNYEAQ (reference sequence). This CDR3 is CASSSLRDRADEQYF. The CDR3 region has the DNA TGTGCTAGCAGTTCACTTCGGGACAGGGCGGACGAGCAGTACTTC.

This clone was seen only a few times. V is TRBV7-2 and J is TRBJ2-1; D is unclear. CDR1 is SGHTA, CDR2 FQGNSA, per germline. CDR3 size: 16 residues. Deletions cut 5 bases from V and 0 bases from J, with 14 bases between. CDR3 region: CASSPQATSSYNEQFF. The DNA for the CDR3 is TGTGCCAGCAGCCCCCAAGCTACGAGCTCCTACAATGAGCAGTTCTTC.